The next 17 T cell receptor beta chains were all read from a single sample in a study of blood T cell repertoires in COVID-19 (dated by TCRdb to about 2020). Library preparation employed the immunoSEQ multiplex PCR assay. TCRdb's version of the immuneACCESS table is confined to in-frame rearrangements and falls short of the full clone set. An unresolved V gene accounts for under half of the shortfall where checked; the remainder is of unknown origin. Here the sample has under 300,000 clones; roughly nine tenths occur a single time. The ten top clones hold less than 2.5% of the sample. The sample taken for sequencing was peripheral blood. The receptors were gathered from a man aged 45-60 years with acute or convalescent COVID-19.

V gene TRBV7-9 combines with J gene TRBJ1-2; D ambiguous. The germline V and J ends were trimmed by 1 base and 4 bases, with 10 bases remaining between them. Germline values: CDR1 SEHNR, CDR2 FQNEAQ (reference sequence). The CDR3 is made up of 14 amino acids. CDR3 DNA: TGTGCCAGCAGCTTAGAGTCAGCAGGCTATGGCTACACCTTC. Amino acid sequence: CASSLESAGYGYTF.

Points on this clone: Other DNA sequences from this sample encode an identical CDR3 as well. The chain recombines TRBV18 with TRBJ1-5, with D possibly being TRBD1 (6 bases). This CDR3 has 13 residues. V dropped 6 bases and J dropped 2 bases, with 8 bases sitting between them. Germline loops: CDR1 KGHSH, CDR2 LQKENI. CDR3 sequence (DNA): TGTGCCAGCTCGCGACAGGGCAATCAGCCCCAGCATTTT. It encodes CASSRQGNQPQHF.

This chain uses TRBV6-7 with TRBJ2-5; 8 nucleotides match TRBD2. TRBV6-7 is annotated as an ORF whose role is uncertain. Trimming at V came to 4 bases and at J to 5 bases, leaving 12 bases not matched to a gene. The CDR3 extends over 16 amino acids. The CDR3 reads CASSFSGGAREETQYF. CDR3 nucleotide sequence: TGTGCCAGCAGTTTCTCCGGGGGGGCCAGGGAGGAGACCCAGTACTTC.

The chain carries TRBV6-6 and TRBJ1-2; tentatively, D is TRBD1 (6 bases). This CDR3 has 12 amino acids. Germline V gives CDR1 MNHNY, CDR2 SVGAGI (reference sequence). Trimming removed 5 bases from V and 8 bases from J, with 12 bases in between. In DNA, the CDR3 is TGTGCCAGCAGTCACAGGGTTGTAGGCTACACCTTC. Its translation is CASSHRVVGYTF.

This clone was counted only a few times. The J gene is TRBJ2-1, the V gene TRBV6-5; D is possibly TRBD1 (6 bases). V was cut by 6 bases and J by 4 bases, with 16 bases left in between. This CDR3 is built from 15 residues. Looked up from germline, CDR1 is MNHEY and CDR2 is SVGAGI. Here the CDR3 reads CASSYGTPSYNEQFF. As DNA, the CDR3 is TGTGCCAGCAGCTACGGGACACCCTCATACAATGAGCAGTTCTTC.

The rearrangement uses TRBV27 and TRBJ2-6; 8 bases align to TRBD2. Germline values: CDR1 MNHEY, CDR2 SMNVEV (reference sequence). V was clipped by 4 bases and J by 4 bases; unmatched bases: 15. The CDR3 spans 19 residues. CDR3 bases: TGTGCCAGCAGTTCCCGAACCGGGACTAGGGGGTCCGGGGCCAACGTCCTGACTTTC. It specifies CASSSRTGTRGSGANVLTF. Looking up the rest from reference TRBV27 and TRBJ2-6 gives the full variable domain: EAQVTQNPRYLITVTGKKLTVTCSQNMNHEYMSWYRQDPGLGLRQIYYSMNVEVTDKGDVPEGYKVSRKEKRNFPLILESPSPNQTSLYFCASSSRTGTRGSGANVLTFGAGSRLTVL.

The chain links TRBV3-1 (or the pseudogene TRBV3-2) to TRBJ2-1; no clear D gene. The CDR3 has 13 amino acids. Germline V gene data show CDR1 as LGHDT and CDR2 as YNNKEL (reference sequence). The V and J ends lost 4 bases and 12 bases respectively, with 16 bases between them. The CDR3 reads CASSLNPGLGQFF. The CDR3 nucleotides read TGTGCCAGCAGCCTCAACCCCGGGTTAGGGCAGTTCTTC.

This clone appeared a single time. The rearrangement links TRBV11-2 to TRBJ2-6; D not resolved. Per the germline V gene, CDR1 is SGHAT and CDR2 is FQNNGV. The CDR3 is 17 amino acids. V was pared by 2 bases and J by 0 bases, with 11 bases between. The CDR3 nucleotides read TGTGCCAGCAGCTTAATGCGACTTAACTCTGGGGCCAACGTCCTGACTTTC. Protein: CASSLMRLNSGANVLTF.

The CDR3: CASSAHRRQGRPGNTIYF. The CDR3 coding sequence is TGTGCCAGCAGCGCCCACCGACGCCAGGGGCGCCCCGGAAACACCATATATTTT. The V gene is TRBV9, the J gene TRBJ1-3; D is perhaps TRBD1 (6 bases). Trimming left V 3 bases short and J 4 bases short, with 23 bases between. The CDR3 runs to 18 residues. Germline V gene data show CDR1 as SGDLS and CDR2 as YYNGEE.

This clone has only one observation. The chain recombines TRBV7-9 with TRBJ2-3, with D perhaps TRBD2 (6 bases). CDR3 size: 14 residues. Germline CDR1 and CDR2: SEHNR and FQNEAQ (reference sequence). V lost 3 bases, J lost 13 bases, and 20 bases lay in between. The CDR3 DNA follows: TGTGCCAGCAGCTTGGCGGGGACGGATAGAGAGGAGTATTTT. This gives the protein CASSLAGTDREEYF.

This rearrangement joins TRBV7-2 to TRBJ2-1; 8 nucleotides agree with TRBD1. CDR1 is SGHTA and CDR2 is FQGNSA in the germline V gene. The J segment lost 6 bases and the V segment lost 4 bases, leaving 8 bases of the junction unmatched. The CDR3 spans 15 residues. Here the CDR3 DNA reads TGTGCCAGCAGCTCCCGGGACAGGCCGGCCAATGAGCAGTTCTTC. Translating it yields CASSSRDRPANEQFF.

V gene TRBV18 combines with J gene TRBJ1-3; D is ambiguous. Germline V gene lookup returns CDR1 KGHSH and CDR2 LQKENI. Deletions cut 0 bases from V and 1 base from J, with 13 bases between. The CDR3 is made up of 17 amino acids. The CDR3 DNA follows: TGTGCCAGCTCACCACCGGGCAGCCAGGTATCTGGAAACACCATATATTTT. Translated: CASSPPGSQVSGNTIYF.

The chain is built from TRBV2 and TRBJ1-6; 8 nucleotides line up with TRBD1. The CDR3 has 15 residues. The J segment lost 8 bases and the V segment lost 5 bases, leaving 8 bases of the junction unmatched. Germline V gene lookup returns CDR1 SNHLY and CDR2 FYNNEI. The CDR3 DNA sequence: TGTGCCAGCAGTCCTCGGACAGGGAGTGATTCACCCCTCCACTTT. It translates to CASSPRTGSDSPLHF.

This chain uses TRBV10-3 with TRBJ2-2; 8 positions match TRBD1. The CDR3 is 16 amino acids. V lost 6 bases, J lost 7 bases, and 13 bases stayed unmatched. Germline lookup yields CDR1 ENHRY and CDR2 SYGVKD. The CDR3 protein is CAIRSDREVRIGELFF. The CDR3 DNA sequence: TGTGCCATCAGATCGGACAGGGAAGTTCGGATCGGGGAGCTGTTTTTT.

This clone was picked up one time. The V call is TRBV27, the J call TRBJ1-2; 9 bases fit TRBD1. With 2 bases clipped from V and 2 bases from J, the junction kept 9 bases outside the gene matches. Germline CDR1 reads MNHEY; CDR2 reads SMNVEV (reference sequence). There are 17 residues in the CDR3. CDR3 amino acids: CASSLNLGQGKNYGYTF. The CDR3 nucleotides are TGTGCCAGCAGTTTAAACTTAGGACAGGGGAAAAACTATGGCTACACCTTC.

This clone was detected once. The chain joins TRBV2 to TRBJ2-3; no definite D call. This CDR3 is built from 16 residues. Germline CDR1 is SNHLY and CDR2 is FYNNEI. Trimming shortened V by 1 base and J by 1 base, and 12 bases separated the two germline ends. CDR3 region: CASSEVLRWGTDTQYF. The CDR3 nucleotides read TGTGCCAGCAGTGAAGTTCTCAGGTGGGGCACAGATACGCAGTATTTT.

The chain combines TRBV15 with TRBJ1-3; 8 bases are a match to TRBD1. CDR1 and CDR2 from the germline V gene are LNHNV and YYDKDF (reference sequence). CDR3 length equals 15 residues. V shed 4 bases, J shed 2 bases, and the junction held 4 bases outside the gene matches. The CDR3 DNA is TGTGCCACCAGCACTTCAGGGGGCCCTGGAAACACCATATATTTT. The encoded protein is CATSTSGGPGNTIYF.